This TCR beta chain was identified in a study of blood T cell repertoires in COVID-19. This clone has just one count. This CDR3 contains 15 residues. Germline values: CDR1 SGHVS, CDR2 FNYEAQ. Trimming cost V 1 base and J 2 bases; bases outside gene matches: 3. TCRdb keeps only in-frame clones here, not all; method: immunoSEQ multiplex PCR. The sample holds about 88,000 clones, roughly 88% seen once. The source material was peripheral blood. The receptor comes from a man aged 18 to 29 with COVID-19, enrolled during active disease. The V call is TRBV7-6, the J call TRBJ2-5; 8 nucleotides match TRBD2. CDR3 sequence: CASSLESGSQETQYF. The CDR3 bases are TGTGCCAGCAGCTTAGAGAGCGGGAGTCAAGAGACCCAGTACTTC.